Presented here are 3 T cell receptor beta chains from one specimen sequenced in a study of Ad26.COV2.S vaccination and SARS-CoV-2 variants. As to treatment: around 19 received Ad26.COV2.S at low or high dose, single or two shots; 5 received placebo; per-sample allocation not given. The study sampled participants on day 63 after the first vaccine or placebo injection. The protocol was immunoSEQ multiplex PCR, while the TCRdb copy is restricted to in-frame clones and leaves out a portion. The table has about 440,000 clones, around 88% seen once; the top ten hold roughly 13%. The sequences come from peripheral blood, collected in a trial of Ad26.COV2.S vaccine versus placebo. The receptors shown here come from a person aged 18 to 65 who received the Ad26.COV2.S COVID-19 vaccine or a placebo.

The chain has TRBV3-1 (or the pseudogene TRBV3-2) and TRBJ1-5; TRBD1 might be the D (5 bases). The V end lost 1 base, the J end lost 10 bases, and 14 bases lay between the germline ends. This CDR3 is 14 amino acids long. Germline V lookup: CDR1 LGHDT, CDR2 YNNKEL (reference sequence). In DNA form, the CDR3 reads TGTGCCAGCAGCCAAGCCACGGCGGGGGGTCCCCAGCATTTT. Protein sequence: CASSQATAGGPQHF.

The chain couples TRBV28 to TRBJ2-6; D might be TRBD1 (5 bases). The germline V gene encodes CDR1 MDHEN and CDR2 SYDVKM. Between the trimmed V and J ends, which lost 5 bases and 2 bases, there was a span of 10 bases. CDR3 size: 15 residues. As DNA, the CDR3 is TGTGCCAGCAGTCCGCAGGGTACTGGGGCCAACGTCCTGACTTTC. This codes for CASSPQGTGANVLTF.

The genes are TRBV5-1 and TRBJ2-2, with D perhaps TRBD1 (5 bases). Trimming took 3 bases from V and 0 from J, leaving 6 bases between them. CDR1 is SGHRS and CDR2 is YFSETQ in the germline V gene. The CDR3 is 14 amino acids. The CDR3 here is CASSSTANTGELFF. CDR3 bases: TGCGCCAGCAGCTCGACAGCGAACACCGGGGAGCTGTTTTTT.